The 26 T cell receptor beta chains below were found in one sample sequenced in a study of blood T cell repertoires in COVID-19 (dated by TCRdb to 2018 to 2020). The library was made by the immunoSEQ multiplex PCR assay. TCRdb limited this immuneACCESS table to in-frame rearrangements with V and J called. A share of clones is missing; checked studies link under half to unresolved V genes, and the rest is unexplained. Across this sample there are about 80,000 clones, with 60% to 80% seen only once. The ten largest clones add up to more than 15% of the sample. Material: peripheral blood. These receptors all stem from a man in his 70s with active or convalescent COVID-19.

The CDR3 nucleotides read TGCGCCAGCAGCCTAAGCGGGGGGGCGGATCAAGAGACCCAGTACTTC. It translates to CASSLSGGADQETQYF. This rearrangement joins TRBV5-1 to TRBJ2-5; 10 bases agree with TRBD2. The CDR3 totals 16 residues. Germline CDR1 reads SGHRS; CDR2 reads YFSETQ. After removal of 4 bases from V and 2 bases from J, the junction contained 8 bases not matched to a gene.

This clone came up a few times. The rearrangement joins TRBV24-1 to TRBJ2-2, with TRBD1 matching 8 bases. After removal of 4 bases from V and 4 bases from J, the junction contained 7 bases not matched to a gene. The length of the CDR3 is 16 residues. The V gene's germline CDR1 is KGHDR and CDR2 SFDVKD. The CDR3 nucleotides are TGTGCCACCAGTGAGCGGACAGGGATTGGCACCGGGGAGCTGTTTTTT. Protein product: CATSERTGIGTGELFF.

V gene TRBV28 combines with J gene TRBJ2-7, with D possibly being TRBD1 (6 bases). The V end was cut by 5 bases, the J end by 3 bases, with 11 bases between. The CDR3 is 13 residues long. Per germline, CDR1 MDHEN and CDR2 SYDVKM. The CDR3 sequence is CASSQPTGYEQYF. The CDR3 DNA is TGTGCCAGCAGTCAGCCGACAGGCTACGAGCAGTACTTC. The full variable domain, with the rest looked up from reference TRBV28 and TRBJ2-7, is DVKVTQSSRYLVKRTGEKVFLECVQDMDHENMFWYRQDPGLGLRLIYFSYDVKMKEKGDIPEGYSVSREKKERFSLILESASTNQTSMYLCASSQPTGYEQYFGPGTRLTVT.

The gene calls are TRBV11-2 and TRBJ2-5, with TRBD2 identical over 12 bases. CDR3 length: 15 residues. The germline V gene has CDR1 SGHAT and CDR2 FQNNGV. The J segment lost 5 bases and the V segment lost 5 bases, leaving 6 bases of the junction unmatched. The CDR3 DNA reads TGTGCCAGCAGCCCCCGGCTAGCGGGGGGGGAGACCCAGTACTTC. Protein product: CASSPRLAGGETQYF. Supplemented by reference TRBV11-2 and TRBJ2-5, the full variable domain reads EAGVAQSPRYKIIEKRQSVAFWCNPISGHATLYWYQQILGQGPKLLIQFQNNGVVDDSQLPKDRFSAERLKGVDSTLKIQPAKLEDSAVYLCASSPRLAGGETQYFGPGTRLLVL.

The chain recombines TRBV20-1 with TRBJ1-1; D unclear. CDR1 DFQATT and CDR2 SNEGSKA come from the germline V gene (reference sequence). The CDR3 totals 11 residues. With 5 bases removed from V and 1 base from J, the gap between germline ends came to 5 bases. The CDR3: CSAAENTEAFF. CDR3 nucleotides: TGCAGTGCTGCGGAGAACACTGAAGCTTTCTTT.

The rearrangement uses TRBV11-2 and TRBJ2-3, with TRBD2 matching 10 bases. Germline values: CDR1 SGHAT, CDR2 FQNNGV. J lost 0 bases, V lost 5 bases, and 8 bases had no gene match. CDR3 length: 17 residues. CDR3 sequence (DNA): TGTGCCAGCAGCACTGTGACTAGCGGGCTTAGCACAGATACGCAGTATTTT. Protein sequence: CASSTVTSGLSTDTQYF.

The V gene is TRBV9, the J gene TRBJ2-1; D is possibly TRBD2 (6 bases). The CDR3 is 15 residues long. CDR1 and CDR2 from the germline V gene are SGDLS and YYNGEE. Deletions cut 3 bases from V and 1 base from J, with 11 bases between. The CDR3 is CASSGTSWSYNEQFF. Here the CDR3 DNA reads TGTGCCAGCAGCGGTACTAGCTGGTCCTACAATGAGCAGTTCTTC.

The CDR3 DNA follows: TGTGCCAGCAGCCCCCCCTCCTTATACGAGCAGTACTTC. Translated, it gives CASSPPSLYEQYF. The V call is TRBV7-6, the J call TRBJ2-7, with no clear D. Germline V gene data show CDR1 as SGHVS and CDR2 as FNYEAQ. Trimming took off 5 bases at V and 4 bases at J, with 12 bases between the two ends. This CDR3 contains 13 residues. Filled out from reference TRBV7-6 and TRBJ2-7, the complete variable domain reads GAGVSQSPRYKVTKRGQDVALRCDPISGHVSLYWYRQALGQGPEFLTYFNYEAQQDKSGLPNDRFSAERPEGSISTLTIQRTEQRDSAMYRCASSPPSLYEQYFGPGTRLTVT.

The chain employs TRBV2 and TRBJ1-4; 8 positions agree with TRBD1. The CDR3 has 13 residues. The ends lost 6 bases at V and 8 bases at J; junction bases unmatched: 5. Germline values: CDR1 SNHLY, CDR2 FYNNEI. The CDR3 loop is CASRDRAEEKLFF. CDR3 in DNA: TGTGCCAGCAGGGACAGGGCCGAAGAAAAACTGTTTTTT. The whole variable domain, filled in from reference TRBV2 and TRBJ1-4, reads EPEVTQTPSHQVTQMGQEVILRCVPISNHLYFYWYRQILGQKVEFLVSFYNNEISEKSEIFDDQFSVERPDGSNFTLKIRSTKLEDSAMYFCASRDRAEEKLFFGSGTQLSVL.

The rearrangement joins TRBV3-1 (or the pseudogene TRBV3-2) to TRBJ1-6; D gene unclear. CDR3 size: 13 residues. Germline assignment: CDR1 LGHDT and CDR2 YNNKEL (reference sequence). The V end was cut by 1 base, the J end by 8 bases, with 6 bases between. The CDR3 sequence: CASSQGRDSPLHF. CDR3 in DNA: TGTGCCAGCAGCCAAGGACGGGATTCACCCCTCCACTTT.

The chain recombines TRBV6-5 with TRBJ2-1, with a possible D match to TRBD1 (5 bases). V was trimmed by 0 bases and J by 6 bases, leaving 9 bases between them. CDR3 length: 14 residues. In germline, CDR1 is MNHEY, CDR2 SVGAGI. CDR3 region: CASSYSPGSNEQFF. The CDR3 DNA reads TGTGCCAGCAGTTACTCACCAGGGTCCAATGAGCAGTTCTTC.

This chain joins TRBV6-5 and TRBJ2-2; a possible D gene is TRBD2 (6 bases). The CDR3 sequence is 13 residues long. CDR1 is MNHEY, CDR2 SVGAGI, per germline. Trimming shortened V by 8 bases and J by 0 bases, and 7 bases separated the two germline ends. CDR3 in amino acids: CASGLTNTGELFF. As DNA, the CDR3 is TGTGCCAGCGGACTAACGAACACCGGGGAGCTGTTTTTT.

The chain carries TRBV5-4 and TRBJ2-7, with D possibly TRBD2 on 6 matching bases. V shed 4 bases and J shed 0 bases, with 17 bases lying between them. The CDR3 sequence is 16 residues long. Germline loops: CDR1 SGHNT, CDR2 YYREEE (reference sequence). CDR3 sequence: CASSPKGGTSSYEQYF. CDR3 DNA: TGTGCCAGCAGCCCTAAGGGCGGGACGAGCTCCTACGAGCAGTACTTC. Based on the CDR3 plus reference TRBV5-4 and TRBJ2-7, the full variable domain is ETGVTQSPTHLIKTRGQQVTLRCSSQSGHNTVSWYQQALGQGPQFIFQYYREEENGRGNFPPRFSGLQFPNYSSELNVNALELDDSALYLCASSPKGGTSSYEQYFGPGTRLTVT.

This chain connects TRBV5-4 to TRBJ2-1, with 9 bases aligning to TRBD2. This CDR3 region has 14 residues. The V gene end was trimmed by 6 bases and the J gene end by 4 bases; junction bases not matched to a gene: 5. Germline CDR1 SGHNT, CDR2 YYREEE (reference sequence). CDR3 DNA: TGTGCCAGCACTCAAGCGGGGGGTTACAATGAGCAGTTCTTC. This gives the protein CASTQAGGYNEQFF.

This clone was seen a few times. This sequence joins TRBV4-1 and TRBJ1-2, with 9 positions matching TRBD1. Germline CDR1 reads MGHRA; CDR2 reads YSYEKL. This CDR3 contains 14 residues. V was clipped by 7 bases and J by 6 bases; unmatched bases: 9. The CDR3 region has the DNA TGCGCCAGCAACCTGGGGACAGGGATCCATGGCTACACCTTC. Translating it yields CASNLGTGIHGYTF.

The genes are TRBV6-5 and TRBJ2-2, with a possible D match to TRBD1 (6 bases). The CDR3 sequence is 16 residues long. With 2 bases removed from V and 4 bases from J, the gap between germline ends came to 14 bases. Germline-derived CDR1 and CDR2 are MNHEY and SVGAGI. The CDR3 spells CASSYTDSLFTGELFF. CDR3 DNA sequence: TGTGCCAGCAGTTACACGGACAGTCTATTCACCGGGGAGCTGTTTTTT.

The J gene is TRBJ1-1, the V gene TRBV21-1; TRBD1 was called by the table and not checked on the DNA. TRBV21-1 is a recognized pseudogene. CDR3 length equals 18 residues. The CDR3 here is CASSKLRDSVLIVTEAFF. CDR3 in DNA: TGTGCCAGCAGCAAGCTACGGGACAGTGTTTTAATAGTCACTGAAGCTTTCTTT.

This chain links TRBV5-1 with TRBJ1-4; 8 positions agree with TRBD1. The CDR3 loop spans 14 amino acids. V dropped 4 bases and J dropped 8; count of bases not matched to a gene: 7. Germline V lookup: CDR1 SGHRS, CDR2 YFSETQ. The CDR3 coding sequence is TGCGCCAGCAGCAACGGACAGGGAGGGGAAAAACTGTTTTTT. Residues: CASSNGQGGEKLFF.

V usage is TRBV30 and J usage is TRBJ1-2; no clear D. There are 12 residues in the CDR3. The germline V gene encodes CDR1 GTSNPN and CDR2 SVGIG (reference sequence). The V end was cut by 3 bases, the J end by 5 bases, with 10 bases between. The chain's CDR3 is CAWSLTDYGYTF. The CDR3 bases are TGTGCCTGGAGCCTAACCGATTATGGCTACACCTTC.

V and J are TRBV10-2 and TRBJ2-5; 10 bases line up with TRBD2. The J segment lost 5 bases and the V segment lost 10 bases, leaving 10 bases of the junction unmatched. Germline V gene data show CDR1 as WSHSY and CDR2 as SAAADI. The CDR3 consists of 14 residues. The CDR3 loop is CATRRLAGAETQYF. CDR3 DNA: TGCGCCACCCGGAGGCTAGCGGGGGCTGAGACCCAGTACTTC.

V gene TRBV6-5 combines with J gene TRBJ2-6; D gene ambiguous. Germline CDR1 MNHEY, CDR2 SVGAGI. Trimming removed 8 bases from V and 4 bases from J, with 12 bases in between. CDR3 length: 14 amino acids. CDR3 bases: TGTGCCAGCGCCCCCAGTCCGGGGGCCAACGTCCTGACTTTC. Protein: CASAPSPGANVLTF.

This clone was detected only once. The rearrangement joins TRBV27 to TRBJ1-6, with 7 bases fitting TRBD1. The trim removed 5 bases at V and 8 bases at J, leaving 3 bases unmatched. CDR3 length equals 13 residues. CDR1 and CDR2 from the germline V gene are MNHEY and SMNVEV (reference sequence). Here the CDR3 DNA reads TGTGCCAGCAGTGGGGACAGATATTCACCCCTCCACTTT. Encoded protein: CASSGDRYSPLHF.

The rearrangement joins TRBV7-9 to TRBJ1-2, with 9 bases lining up with TRBD1. Trimming at V came to 5 bases and at J to 5 bases, leaving 9 bases not matched to a gene. CDR3 size: 15 residues. CDR1 and CDR2 from the germline V gene are SEHNR and FQNEAQ (reference sequence). This chain's CDR3 is CASSPGTGNRYGYTF. The CDR3 nucleotides read TGTGCCAGCAGCCCCGGGACAGGGAATCGTTATGGCTACACCTTC.

V gene TRBV11-2 combines with J gene TRBJ1-3; no firm D call. The CDR3 sequence is 12 residues long. The germline V and J ends were trimmed by 1 base and 4 bases, with 2 bases remaining between them. Per germline, CDR1 SGHAT and CDR2 FQNNGV. The CDR3 coding sequence is TGTGCCAGCAGCTTAGCAGGAAACACCATATATTTT. Its protein product is CASSLAGNTIYF. Filled out from reference TRBV11-2 and TRBJ1-3, the complete variable domain reads EAGVAQSPRYKIIEKRQSVAFWCNPISGHATLYWYQQILGQGPKLLIQFQNNGVVDDSQLPKDRFSAERLKGVDSTLKIQPAKLEDSAVYLCASSLAGNTIYFGEGSWLTVV.

The chain combines TRBV29-1 with TRBJ2-1, with D tentatively TRBD1 (6 bases). Germline V gives CDR1 SQVTM, CDR2 ANQGSEA. Trimming took off 5 bases at V and 7 bases at J, with 9 bases between the two ends. This CDR3 contains 11 residues. CDR3 loop: CSVRDRNEQFF. DNA of the CDR3: TGCAGCGTTAGAGACAGGAATGAGCAGTTCTTC.

This clone has ten or more counts. V is TRBV5-5 and J is TRBJ1-6; D remains unclear. The V end lost 2 bases, the J end lost 6 bases, and 6 bases lay between the germline ends. Germline-derived CDR1 and CDR2 are SGHKS and YYEKEE (reference sequence). The CDR3 totals 13 residues. CDR3 residues: CASSLLSNSPLHF. DNA for the CDR3: TGTGCCAGCAGCTTACTTAGTAATTCACCCCTCCACTTT.